Presented here are 15 T cell receptor beta chains from one specimen sequenced in a study of shared clonotypes between healthy human individuals. The table came from immunoSEQ multiplex PCR; TCRdb's copy has only in-frame clones and leaves some out. The top ten hold approximately 0.1% of the sample, which has about 650,000 clones, around 95% seen once. Terminally differentiated effector memory CD45RA+ cells were left out of the naive CD8 fraction, which was CD45RO-negative and positively selected for CCR7. Sequencing was done on a sample of naive CD8+ T cells sorted from blood. All receptors derive from a woman in her thirties in good health.

This chain joins TRBV7-9 and TRBJ2-3; 10 positions match TRBD2. CDR1 and CDR2 (germline): SEHNR, FQNEAQ (reference sequence). The V and J ends lost 4 bases and 5 bases, in that order; junction bases with no gene match: 3. The CDR3 runs 14 residues. The CDR3 is CASSSEREGDTQYF. CDR3 DNA sequence: TGTGCCAGCAGCTCGGAGCGGGAGGGAGATACGCAGTATTTT.

A single count supports this clone. This chain joins TRBV6-1 and TRBJ1-5; D unresolved. The CDR3 extends over 15 amino acids. Germline CDR1 reads MNHNS; CDR2 reads SASEGT. The V end was cut by 2 bases, the J end by 1 base, with 9 bases between. The CDR3 DNA follows: TGTGCCAGCAGTGAAAGGCCAGCGAGCAATCAGCCCCAGCATTTT. Its translation is CASSERPASNQPQHF.

The chain carries TRBV2 and TRBJ1-4, with a possible D match to TRBD1 (5 bases). The CDR3 is 14 amino acids. Germline CDR1 is SNHLY and CDR2 is FYNNEI. The V and J ends lost 4 bases and 3 bases respectively, with 9 bases between them. The CDR3 DNA reads TGTGCCAGCAGTGTGACAGCCTCTAATGAAAAACTGTTTTTT. It specifies CASSVTASNEKLFF.

For this clone: The same CDR3 is also encoded by other DNA sequences in this sample. V gene TRBV27 combines with J gene TRBJ2-7; D is unresolved. The germline CDR1 and CDR2 sequences are MNHEY and SMNVEV (reference sequence). This CDR3 region has 13 residues. V was cut by 2 bases and J by 3 bases, with 8 bases left in between. CDR3 sequence reads: CASSLEADYEQYF. In DNA form, the CDR3 reads TGTGCCAGCAGTTTAGAGGCAGACTACGAGCAGTACTTC.

The V gene is TRBV29-1, the J gene TRBJ1-2; TRBD1 agrees at 7 bases. The V segment lost 6 bases and the J segment 6 bases; nucleotides outside the gene matches: 4. Germline-derived CDR1 and CDR2 are SQVTM and ANQGSEA. The CDR3 is 11 amino acids. The CDR3 nucleotides are TGCAGCGTAGAGACAGGGCATGGCTACACCTTC. It is translated as CSVETGHGYTF.

Turning to this clone: Other DNA sequences in the same sample also yield this CDR3. V usage is TRBV4-1 and J usage is TRBJ2-1; D gene ambiguous. Germline CDR1 reads MGHRA; CDR2 reads YSYEKL. The V end lost 4 bases, the J end lost 1 base, and 5 bases lay between the germline ends. This CDR3 has 13 amino acids. The CDR3 DNA reads as TGCGCCAGCAGCCCTAGGTCCTACAATGAGCAGTTCTTC. This codes for CASSPRSYNEQFF.

V is TRBV7-8 and J is TRBJ2-5; maybe TRBD2 (5 bases). The tail of the sequence fits TRBJ2-7 better, so the J call may be wrong. Per the germline V gene, CDR1 is SGHVS and CDR2 is FQNEAQ. The CDR3 is 16 amino acids. Here the CDR3 DNA reads TGTGCCAGCAGTCCGATGATGTGGTCGGGGAGATACGAGCAGTACTTC. It codes for CASSPMMWSGRYEQYF.

This chain connects TRBV6-6 to TRBJ1-2; D ambiguous. Germline V lookup: CDR1 MNHNY, CDR2 SVGAGI (reference sequence). This CDR3 has 13 amino acids. The V and J ends lost 2 bases and 6 bases respectively, with 10 bases between them. In DNA, the CDR3 is TGTGCCAGCAGTTACGCGGATCCAGATGGCTACACCTTC. The encoded protein is CASSYADPDGYTF.

The chain uses TRBV6-6 and TRBJ2-1; possible D gene TRBD2, 6 bases. Looked up from germline, CDR1 is MNHNY and CDR2 is SVGAGI (reference sequence). The CDR3 sequence is 15 residues long. V was cut by 5 bases and J by 0 bases, with 11 bases left in between. CDR3 DNA: TGTGCCAGCAGTCCTAGCGCGAACTCCTACAATGAGCAGTTCTTC. Translation gives CASSPSANSYNEQFF.

The chain combines TRBV4-1 with TRBJ1-4, with D unresolved. The CDR3 runs to 11 residues. Trimming removed 1 base from V and 12 bases from J, with 6 bases in between. The germline CDR1 and CDR2 sequences are MGHRA and YSYEKL. In DNA form, the CDR3 reads TGCGCCAGCAGCCAAGGCATGGAACTGTTTTTT. Its translation is CASSQGMELFF.

The chain carries TRBV27 and TRBJ1-6; D call uncertain. CDR3 size: 12 residues. Germline V gene sequence: CDR1 MNHEY, CDR2 SMNVEV (reference sequence). Between the trimmed V and J ends, which lost 6 bases and 8 bases, there was a span of 8 bases. The CDR3 bases are TGTGCCAGCAGATCGAGGGATTCACCCCTCCACTTT. Amino acid sequence: CASRSRDSPLHF.

This sequence joins TRBV7-9 and TRBJ2-5; 7 bases map to TRBD2. Germline V lookup: CDR1 SEHNR, CDR2 FQNEAQ (reference sequence). The CDR3 covers 16 residues. V lost 5 bases to trimming and J lost 5 bases; unmatched junction nucleotides: 14. The CDR3 is CASSPAGEGLWETQYF. The CDR3, as DNA: TGTGCCAGCAGCCCCGCGGGGGAGGGGCTATGGGAGACCCAGTACTTC.

The rearrangement uses TRBV29-1 and TRBJ1-2; D uncertain. V dropped 1 base and J dropped 3 bases, with 15 bases sitting between them. Germline values: CDR1 SQVTM, CDR2 ANQGSEA. CDR3 length equals 15 residues. CDR3 DNA: TGCAGCGTTGAAGGAGAAGGGATAAGCTACTATGGCTACACCTTC. As protein: CSVEGEGISYYGYTF.

The rearrangement joins TRBV6-6 to TRBJ1-2; perhaps TRBD1 as D (5 bases). The ends were cut back, 7 bases at V and 10 bases at J, with 16 bases in the middle. The germline V gene has CDR1 MNHNY and CDR2 SVGAGI (reference sequence). The CDR3 extends over 12 amino acids. CDR3 nucleotides: TGTGCCAGCAATTCAGGGCACTGGGTCTACACCTTC. Translation gives CASNSGHWVYTF.

The chain employs TRBV9 and TRBJ1-5; 8 bases map to TRBD1. Losses at the gene ends were 2 bases for V and 2 bases for J; bases not matched to a gene: 3. The CDR3 is 15 amino acids. Germline V gene lookup returns CDR1 SGDLS and CDR2 YYNGEE. The CDR3 spells CASSVGQGGNQPQHF. Written as DNA, the CDR3 is TGTGCCAGCAGCGTCGGACAGGGCGGCAATCAGCCCCAGCATTTT.